Listed below are T cell receptor beta chains from one sample, sequenced in a study of identifying expanded T cells in peripheral blood. The table came from immunoSEQ multiplex PCR; TCRdb's copy has only in-frame clones and leaves some out. The sample lists 100,000 or so clones, roughly nine tenths occurring once. Sequenced input: blood. These receptors were collected from a person between 18 and 75 years old in good health. Both conserved end residues are part of each CDR3. The D gene is left open where the match is weak. Clone sizes are given selectively: once, few, many, or a class where the clone is expanded.

>TRBJ2-7|TRBV28|once|-
CASRTGSVYEQYF
TGTGCCAGCAGAACAGGGAGTGTGTACGAGCAGTACTTC
>TRBJ1-5|TRBV27|-|-
CASSLGSYSNQPQHF
TGTGCCAGCAGTTTGGGGTCGTATAGCAATCAGCCCCAGCATTTT
>TRBJ1-3|TRBV2|-|-
CAIFSGNTIYF
TGTGCCATCTTCTCTGGAAACACCATATATTTT
>TRBJ2-7|TRBV7-6|-|-
CASSLLQGGSYEQYF
TGTGCCAGCAGCTTACTGCAGGGGGGGTCCTACGAGCAGTACTTC
>TRBJ2-2|TRBV9|-|-
CASSVAGLVPGELFF
TGTGCCAGCAGCGTAGCGGGGCTGGTCCCCGGGGAGCTGTTTTTT
>TRBJ2-5|TRBV15|-|-
CATSRDTGFQETQYF
TGTGCCACCAGCAGAGATACAGGGTTCCAAGAGACCCAGTACTTC
>TRBJ1-1|TRBV19|once|-
CASSPWGGAAYSTEAFF
TGTGCCAGTAGTCCTTGGGGAGGGGCCGCGTACTCTACTGAAGCTTTCTTT
>TRBJ1-6|TRBV19|few|-
CASNPQGYSPLHF
TGTGCCAGTAATCCGCAGGGATATTCACCCCTCCACTTT
>TRBJ1-3|TRBV7-2|-|-
CASSLSLSGNTIYF
TGTGCCAGCAGCCTTAGCCTCTCTGGAAACACCATATATTTT
>TRBJ1-1|TRBV19|-|-
CASKVKVNTEAFF
TGTGCCAGTAAGGTTAAGGTGAACACTGAAGCTTTCTTT
>TRBJ1-2|TRBV13|once|TRBD1
CASSTWTGADGYTF
TGTGCCAGCAGCACCTGGACAGGGGCGGATGGCTACACCTTC
>TRBJ1-1|TRBV7-8|few|TRBD1
CASSSRTGVEAFF
TGTGCCAGCAGCTCCCGGACAGGGGTAGAAGCTTTCTTT
>TRBJ1-3|TRBV5-4|few|-
CASSFGGLGSGNTIYF
TGTGCCAGCAGCTTCGGGGGATTGGGATCTGGAAACACCATATATTTT
>TRBJ1-2|TRBV11-2|-|TRBD1
CASSPTGNAGYTF
TGTGCCAGCAGCCCGACAGGGAATGCGGGCTACACCTTC
>TRBJ2-7|TRBV18|-|TRBD1
CASSLGQETYEQYF
TGTGCCAGCTCACTGGGACAGGAGACCTACGAGCAGTACTTC
>TRBJ1-2|TRBV6-1|-|-
CASSEEVGGVYGYTF
TGTGCCAGCAGTGAAGAGGTTGGGGGGGTATATGGCTACACCTTC
>TRBJ2-7|TRBV5-4|-|-
CASSFQGSYEQYF
TGTGCCAGCAGCTTTCAGGGCAGTTACGAGCAGTACTTC
>TRBJ2-5|TRBV4-2|-|TRBD2
CASSPYLGLAGGETQYF
TGTGCCAGCAGCCCTTACCTGGGACTAGCGGGGGGAGAGACCCAGTACTTC
>TRBJ2-7|TRBV30|-|TRBD2
CAWSGTSGTYEQYF
TGTGCCTGGAGTGGGACTAGCGGAACCTACGAGCAGTACTTC
>TRBJ2-5|TRBV6-6|-|TRBD1
CASSYSQGAYF
TGTGCCAGCAGTTACTCCCAGGGGGCATACTTC
>TRBJ1-1|TRBV4-1|-|-
CASSQEFGGGPMNTEAFF
TGCGCCAGCAGCCAAGAATTTGGTGGGGGGCCCATGAACACTGAAGCTTTCTTT
>TRBJ1-2|TRBV28|-|TRBD1
CASRGQGAGRDGYTF
TGTGCCAGCAGGGGACAGGGGGCTGGGCGGGATGGCTACACCTTC
>TRBJ2-5|TRBV5-5|-|-
CASSSPGGTEETQYF
TGTGCCAGCAGCTCGCCGGGGGGGACAGAAGAGACCCAGTACTTC
>TRBJ2-7|TRBV4-3|-|-
CASSQDRDGYEQYF
TGCGCCAGCAGCCAAGATAGGGACGGCTACGAGCAGTACTTC
>TRBJ1-1|TRBV28|-|-
CASSLIGRDTEAFF
TGTGCCAGCAGTTTAATCGGTCGGGATACTGAAGCTTTCTTT
>TRBJ2-5|TRBV7-2|-|TRBD1
CASSRTGAQETQYF
TGTGCCAGCAGCCGTACAGGGGCCCAAGAGACCCAGTACTTC
>TRBJ2-7|TRBV5-5|-|-
CASSSSWGSWLYEQYF
TGTGCCAGCAGCTCCTCCTGGGGATCCTGGCTCTACGAGCAGTACTTC
>TRBJ2-1|TRBV5-1|-|TRBD1
CASTSDRAYNEQFF
TGCGCCAGCACAAGCGACAGGGCGTACAATGAGCAGTTCTTC
>TRBJ1-6|TRBV28|-|-
CASTFPEGSPLHF
TGTGCCAGCACCTTTCCTGAGGGGTCACCCCTCCACTTT
>TRBJ2-1|TRBV11-2|-|-
CASSSFRGEQFF
TGTGCCAGCAGCTCCTTCCGGGGGGAGCAGTTCTTC
>TRBJ2-7|TRBV5-6|-|-
CASSLGPGAAGEQYF
TGTGCCAGCAGCCTCGGTCCCGGGGCGGCGGGAGAGCAGTACTTC
>TRBJ1-1|TRBV4-1|-|-
CASSQDPGGETEAFF
TGCGCCAGCAGCCAAGATCCAGGAGGGGAGACTGAAGCTTTCTTT
>TRBJ2-7|TRBV27|-|TRBD1
CASSFSGGGYEQYF
TGTGCCAGCAGTTTCTCAGGGGGCGGATACGAGCAGTACTTC
>TRBJ1-1|TRBV2|-|-
CASDKALGPNTEAFF
TGTGCCAGCGATAAGGCCCTAGGCCCGAACACTGAAGCTTTCTTT
>TRBJ1-1|TRBV19|many|TRBD1
CASSTHRGGLTEAFF
TGTGCCAGTAGTACCCATAGAGGGGGCCTCACTGAAGCTTTCTTT
>TRBJ2-5|TRBV21-1|-|-
CASKAIAAPQETQYF
TGTGCCAGCAAGGCGATCGCAGCCCCGCAAGAGACCCAGTACTTC
>TRBJ1-2|TRBV27|-|-
CASSLKGEANYGYTF
TGTGCCAGCAGTTTGAAGGGGGAAGCTAACTATGGCTACACCTTC
>TRBJ1-2|TRBV7-2|-|-
CASSHRVPNYGYTF
TGTGCCAGCTCCCACAGGGTCCCTAACTATGGCTACACCTTC
>TRBJ2-6|TRBV21-1|-|-
CASSKIPGVRRRASGANVLTF
TGTGCCAGCAGCAAAATACCAGGGGTGCGCCGCAGGGCCTCTGGGGCCAACGTCCTGACTTTC
>TRBJ2-1|TRBV18|-|TRBD2
CASSPPRASGIRGQFF
TGTGCCAGCTCACCACCGCGGGCTAGCGGGATAAGGGGGCAGTTCTTC
>TRBJ1-1|TRBV27|-|-
CASSPLERHTEAFF
TGTGCCAGCAGCCCTCTGGAGCGACACACTGAAGCTTTCTTT
>TRBJ2-5|TRBV27|-|TRBD1
CARIEHRGLAETQYF
TGTGCCCGCATCGAGCACAGGGGATTAGCAGAGACCCAGTACTTC
>TRBJ2-1|TRBV5-1|-|-
CASSVGEGEQFF
TGCGCCAGCAGCGTGGGAGAGGGTGAGCAGTTCTTC
>TRBJ2-7|TRBV4-2|-|TRBD1
CASSQGSRDRAYEQYF
TGTGCCAGCAGCCAAGGATCCCGGGACAGGGCCTACGAGCAGTACTTC
>TRBJ2-3|TRBV30|-|TRBD1
CAWTQGAADTQYF
TGTGCCTGGACCCAGGGGGCGGCAGATACGCAGTATTTT
>TRBJ2-7|TRBV6-6|-|-
CARSYSYSYEQYF
TGTGCCCGCAGTTACTCGTACAGCTACGAGCAGTACTTC
>TRBJ2-5|TRBV28|-|-
CASSFNPGLKETQYF
TGTGCCAGCAGTTTCAACCCGGGCCTTAAAGAGACCCAGTACTTC
>TRBJ2-3|TRBV5-4|-|-
CASSFTGTTDTQYF
TGTGCCAGCAGCTTTACGGGTACCACAGATACGCAGTATTTT
>TRBJ2-5|TRBV2|few|-
CASSVPRGGQETQYF
TGTGCCAGCAGTGTTCCCAGGGGAGGGCAAGAGACCCAGTACTTC
>TRBJ1-2|TRBV19|-|-
CASSPPYPLDGYTF
TGTGCCAGTAGTCCCCCCTACCCGTTGGATGGCTACACCTTC
>TRBJ1-3|TRBV5-1|once|-
CASRTGVGNTIYF
TGCGCCAGCAGAACGGGGGTTGGAAACACCATATATTTT
>TRBJ2-6|TRBV6-5|-|-
CASRSSGANVLTF
TGTGCCAGCAGAAGCTCTGGGGCCAACGTCCTGACTTTC
>TRBJ2-3|TRBV7-2|-|TRBD2
CASSDGLAGGRTSTDTQYF
TGTGCCAGCAGTGACGGACTAGCGGGGGGGCGTACTAGCACAGATACGCAGTATTTT
>TRBJ2-5|TRBV5-1|once|-
CASGTGAQETQYF
TGCGCCAGCGGGACGGGGGCCCAAGAGACCCAGTACTTC
>TRBJ1-2|TRBV15|-|-
CATSSRDWAVNYGYTF
TGTGCCACCAGCAGCCGAGATTGGGCCGTAAACTATGGCTACACCTTC
>TRBJ2-5|TRBV7-9|-|TRBD1
CASSLGGRTGPATETQYF
TGTGCCAGCAGCTTAGGAGGAAGGACAGGGCCCGCAACGGAGACCCAGTACTTC
>TRBJ2-3|TRBV7-9|-|-
CASSLVAGDF
TGTGCCAGCAGCTTAGTGGCGGGCGATTTT
>TRBJ1-6|TRBV27|-|TRBD1
CASSLTGQANSPLHF
TGTGCCAGCAGCCTCACTGGACAGGCTAATTCACCCCTCCACTTT
>TRBJ2-3|TRBV7-2|-|TRBD1
CASARQGSTDTQYF
TGTGCCAGCGCCCGACAGGGAAGCACAGATACGCAGTATTTT
>TRBJ1-5|TRBV30|-|-
CAWSVGVGSNQPQHF
TGTGCCTGGAGTGTGGGAGTGGGGAGCAATCAGCCCCAGCATTTT